This T cell receptor beta chain comes out of a study of blood T cell repertoires in COVID-19. As for the study in general: Acute-phase and convalescent COVID-19 samples originated in the United States, Italy and Spain. From T cells, B-cell-depleted T cells, or PBMCs came the material, which was cDNA or gDNA.

There are 16 residues in the CDR3. Germline V gene data show CDR1 as MGHRA and CDR2 as YSYEKL. V was pared by 0 bases and J by 2 bases, with 11 bases between. Original methodology: Counts of nucleated cells, estimated from reference gene primer amplification, were obtained. Measured with immunoSEQ multiplex PCR; TCRdb has only the in-frame clones, and not every one. V, J and clone size derive from that table, while D and trimming were established from the DNA sequence. Of approximately 260,000 clones in the sample, over 75% are singletons; the top ten hold approximately 9%. This clone has more than one count but fewer than ten.

Material for sequencing was peripheral blood. The TCR was taken from a human donor in a cohort sampled during active COVID-19. The rearrangement links TRBV4-1 to TRBJ2-1; possible D gene TRBD2, 6 bases. CDR3 sequence: CASSQDLGLTYNEQFF. CDR3 DNA sequence: TGCGCCAGCAGCCAAGACCTAGGACTAACCTACAATGAGCAGTTCTTC.